This T cell receptor beta chain is from a study of T-cell memory formation after mild COVID-19. Study summary: Clusters of TCRs were largely donor specific.

With respect to this clonotype: The antigen is unknown.

Germline CDR1 and CDR2: MGHDK and SYGVNS. This CDR3 is 14 amino acids long. Trimming took off 1 base at V and 0 bases at J, with 1 base between the two ends. Study results and caveats: Pre-infection memory carried some responding clones, suggesting that cross-reactive memory joined. Contracting clones localized mainly to CM and EM when CD4+ and mainly to EMRA when CD8+.

TCRdb processed the 5' RACE reads anew with MiXCR; each CDR3 protein has one entry. The data hold about 430,000 distinct CDR3 sequences, with about 24% observed a single time. The sequence was collected from an adult woman who had mild COVID-19 (a few samples of this study predate the infection). Cell type and time point are not known. The J gene is TRBJ1-6, the V gene TRBV25-1; D remains unclear. Sequenced sample: PBMCs or a T cell subset sorted from them (not recorded which). The CDR3 region is CASSESSYNSPLHF. The CDR3 DNA reads TGTGCCAGCAGTGAATCCTCCTATAATTCACCCCTCCACTTT.